This T cell receptor (beta chain) was captured by sequencing in a study of post-analysis software for immune sequencing data. The overall study: Patients had relapsing-remitting, secondary progressive or progressive-relapsing multiple sclerosis; some lacked subtype. Regarding the study as a whole: Patients with multiple sclerosis recorded significantly lower normalized Chao1 diversity than controls, the study found. Same-batch samples co-clustered strongly by F measure.

The authors incorporated unique molecular identifiers into the TCR beta cDNA libraries. Roughly 490,000 cDNA molecules came from 1 to 10 million T cells. TCRdb reprocessed the PCR reads with MiXCR, giving one entry per CDR3 protein. The sample has just over 250,000 distinct CDR3 sequences, 35% to 40% seen once. As to this clonotype: What it binds is not known. A much larger clone differs by one base, so this may be a read error.

Sequencing was done on a sample of blood. The receptor was derived from a girl aged 10 to 17 with multiple sclerosis.

CDR3 DNA: TGTGCCAGCAGCCCGGACAGCAAGAGCACTGAAGCTTTCTTT. Translating gives CASSPDSKSTEAFF. The V call is TRBV5-8, the J call TRBJ1-1; maybe TRBD1 (6 bases). Germline V gives CDR1 SGHTS, CDR2 YDEGEE. V lost 4 bases to trimming and J lost 4 bases, with 14 bases between them. CDR3 length equals 14 residues.